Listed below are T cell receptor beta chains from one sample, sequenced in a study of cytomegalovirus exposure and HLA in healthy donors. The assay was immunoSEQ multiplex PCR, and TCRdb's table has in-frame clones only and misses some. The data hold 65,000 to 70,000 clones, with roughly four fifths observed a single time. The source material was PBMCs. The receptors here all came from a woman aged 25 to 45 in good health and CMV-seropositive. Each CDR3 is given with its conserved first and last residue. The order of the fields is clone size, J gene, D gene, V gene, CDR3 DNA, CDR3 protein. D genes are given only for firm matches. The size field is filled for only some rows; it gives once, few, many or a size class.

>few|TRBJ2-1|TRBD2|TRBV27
TGTGCCAGCAGTCCTCTAGCGGGAGCCTACACGGAGCAGTTCTTC
CASSPLAGAYTEQFF
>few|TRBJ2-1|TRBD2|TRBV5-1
TGCGCCAGCAGCTTGGGGAGCGGGAGACCCAATGAGCAGTTCTTC
CASSLGSGRPNEQFF
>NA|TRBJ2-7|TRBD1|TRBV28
TGTGCCAGCAGTTTACCGGGACAGGGGGCGTCCGAGCAGTACTTC
CASSLPGQGASEQYF
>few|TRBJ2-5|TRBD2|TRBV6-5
TGTGCCAGCAGTGCGGGGGGGGAGACCCAGTACTTC
CASSAGGETQYF
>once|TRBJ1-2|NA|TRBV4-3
TGCGCCAGCAGCCAAGAGCAGGGTATACACTATGGCTACACCTTC
CASSQEQGIHYGYTF
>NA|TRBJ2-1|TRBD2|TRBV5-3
TGTGCCAGAAGCTTGAGTTCTAGCGGGAGGGAGGCGCAGTTCTTC
CARSLSSSGREAQFF
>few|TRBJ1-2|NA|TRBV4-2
TGTGCCAGCAGCCCGTTGGAGGGCAACTATGGCTACACCTTC
CASSPLEGNYGYTF
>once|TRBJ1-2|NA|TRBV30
TGTGCCTGGAGGGGGCCTAACTATGGCTACACCTTC
CAWRGPNYGYTF
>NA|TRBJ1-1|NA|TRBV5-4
TGTGCCAGCAGCTTAGGCGGGGACACTGAAGCTTTCTTT
CASSLGGDTEAFF
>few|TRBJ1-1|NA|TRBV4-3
TGCGCCAGCAGCCAAGACATGAACACTGAAGCTTTCTTT
CASSQDMNTEAFF
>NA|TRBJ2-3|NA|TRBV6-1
TGTGCCAGCAGTGTGGGACACCCCAAGGGGTCAGATACGCAGTATTTT
CASSVGHPKGSDTQYF
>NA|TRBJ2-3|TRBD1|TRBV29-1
TGCAGCGTGATAGGACAGGCTAGCACAGATACGCAGTATTTT
CSVIGQASTDTQYF
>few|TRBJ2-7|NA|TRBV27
TGTGCCAGCAGTTTATCCCCCGGCGGCCTTTACTACGAGCAGTACTTC
CASSLSPGGLYYEQYF
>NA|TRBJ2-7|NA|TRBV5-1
TGCGCCAGCAGCTTGGCCCCTAGCAGCCCCTACGAGCAGTACTTC
CASSLAPSSPYEQYF
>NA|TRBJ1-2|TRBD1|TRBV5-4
TGTGCCAGCAGCTGGCCGGACAGGGGTCATGGCTACACCTTC
CASSWPDRGHGYTF
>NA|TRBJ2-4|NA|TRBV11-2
TGTGCCAGCAGCTTACACTGGGGGGAGCTAGCCAAAAACATTCAGTACTTC
CASSLHWGELAKNIQYF
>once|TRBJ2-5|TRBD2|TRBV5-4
TGTGCCAGCAGCGGGACTAGTCCCCAAGAGACCCAGTACTTC
CASSGTSPQETQYF
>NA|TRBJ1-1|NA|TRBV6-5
TGTGCCAGCAGTTACCCTGACAGTATCGCTGAAGCTTTCTTT
CASSYPDSIAEAFF
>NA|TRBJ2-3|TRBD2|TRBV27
TGTGCCAGCAAAGCCGGGACTAGCGGGACCACAGATACGCAGTATTTT
CASKAGTSGTTDTQYF
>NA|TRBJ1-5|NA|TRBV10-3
TGTGCCATTTATAATCAGCCCCAGCATTTT
CAIYNQPQHF
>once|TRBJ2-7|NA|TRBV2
TGTGCCAGCAGTGAAGCCCCCGGGAACAACTACGAGCAGTACTTC
CASSEAPGNNYEQYF
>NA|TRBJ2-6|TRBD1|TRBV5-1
TGCGCCAGCAGCGAGACAGGGGCTGGGGCCAACGTCCTGACTTTC
CASSETGAGANVLTF
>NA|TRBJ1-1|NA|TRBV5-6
TGTGCCAGCAGCTTGCTCCCGGGACACATGAACACTGAAGCTTTCTTT
CASSLLPGHMNTEAFF
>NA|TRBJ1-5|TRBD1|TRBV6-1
TGTGCCAGCAGTGAACCAGGACAGGGCTATAGCAATCAGCCCCAGCATTTT
CASSEPGQGYSNQPQHF
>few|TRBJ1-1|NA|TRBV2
TGTGCCAGCCAGGTGAACACTGAAGCTTTCTTT
CASQVNTEAFF
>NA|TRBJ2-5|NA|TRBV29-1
TGCAGCGTAGCGGCAGCATTGGGAGAGACCCAGTACTTC
CSVAAALGETQYF
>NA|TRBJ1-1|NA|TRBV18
TGTGCCAGCGCACTACAGGGGAACACTGAAGCTTTCTTT
CASALQGNTEAFF
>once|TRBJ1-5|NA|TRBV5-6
TGTGCCAGCAGCTCGGTGACAGCAGCCCAGCATTTT
CASSSVTAAQHF
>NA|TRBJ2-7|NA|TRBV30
TGTGCCTGGAGATATAGCGGAGACCCCTACGAGCAGTACTTC
CAWRYSGDPYEQYF
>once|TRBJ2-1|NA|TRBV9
TGTGCCAGCAGCGTAGGCCGAGTGATCAATGAGCAGTTCTTC
CASSVGRVINEQFF
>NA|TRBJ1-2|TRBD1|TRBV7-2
TGTGCCAGCAGCAGGGACAGGGCGGATGGCTACACCTTC
CASSRDRADGYTF
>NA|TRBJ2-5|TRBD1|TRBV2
TGTGCCAGCGGGGACAGGGGCGAGACCCAGTACTTC
CASGDRGETQYF
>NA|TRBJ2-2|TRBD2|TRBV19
TGTGCCAGTAGTATCAGGCTAGCGGGAGGGCTCACCGGGGAGCTGTTTTTT
CASSIRLAGGLTGELFF
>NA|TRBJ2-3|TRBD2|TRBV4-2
TGTGCCAGCAGCCAAGATGAGGCGACTAGCGGGAGTATTAGGACAGATACGCAGTATTTT
CASSQDEATSGSIRTDTQYF
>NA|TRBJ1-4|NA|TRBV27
TGTGCCAGCAAACTCAGGGGAGGGAGTGAAAAACTGTTTTTT
CASKLRGGSEKLFF